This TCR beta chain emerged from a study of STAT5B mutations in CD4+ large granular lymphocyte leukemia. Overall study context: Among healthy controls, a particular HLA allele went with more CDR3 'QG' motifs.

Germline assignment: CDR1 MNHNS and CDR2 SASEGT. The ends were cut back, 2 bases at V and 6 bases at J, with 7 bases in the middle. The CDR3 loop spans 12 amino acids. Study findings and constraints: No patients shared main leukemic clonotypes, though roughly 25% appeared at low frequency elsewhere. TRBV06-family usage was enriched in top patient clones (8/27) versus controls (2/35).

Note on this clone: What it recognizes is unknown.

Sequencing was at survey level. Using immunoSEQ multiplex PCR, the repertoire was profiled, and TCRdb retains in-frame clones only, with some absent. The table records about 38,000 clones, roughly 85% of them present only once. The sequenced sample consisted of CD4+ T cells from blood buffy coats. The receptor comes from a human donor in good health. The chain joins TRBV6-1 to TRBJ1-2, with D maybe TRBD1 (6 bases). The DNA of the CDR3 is TGTGCCAGCAGTGAATCAGGGGATGGCTACACCTTC. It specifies CASSESGDGYTF.